The 5 T cell receptor beta chains given below trace back to one sample, sequenced in a study of blood T cell repertoires in COVID-19 (dated by TCRdb to the early 2020s). Libraries came from the immunoSEQ multiplex PCR assay. Entries here come from immuneACCESS through TCRdb and include only in-frame sequences with V and J called. Some clones fail to appear in such tables; in the studies checked, an unresolved V gene covers under half of the shortfall, and the cause of the remainder is unknown. This sample is represented by 650,000 to 800,000 clones; 75% to 90% of them were singletons. The ten biggest clones cover approximately 0.3% of the sample. Sequenced material: peripheral blood. The receptors shown here come from a woman between 18 and 30 years old with acute or convalescent COVID-19.

The rearrangement joins TRBV3-1 (or the pseudogene TRBV3-2) to TRBJ2-1; 10 bases are a match to TRBD1. The germline V gene has CDR1 LGHDT and CDR2 YNNKEL (reference sequence). The CDR3 has 18 residues. V shed 0 bases, J shed 6 bases, and the junction held 11 bases outside the gene matches. The CDR3 nucleotides read TGTGCCAGCAGCCAAGACGGGGGGTGGGACAGGGGATTCAATGAGCAGTTCTTC. This gives the protein CASSQDGGWDRGFNEQFF.

The chain employs TRBV2 and TRBJ2-4, with a possible D match to TRBD2 (6 bases). Trimming left V 4 bases short and J 4 bases short, with 11 bases between. This CDR3 has 14 residues. Germline loops: CDR1 SNHLY, CDR2 FYNNEI. CDR3 in DNA: TGTGCCAGCAGTGTGTGGGACTCTAAAAACATTCAGTACTTC. This gives the protein CASSVWDSKNIQYF.

The chain uses TRBV6-5 and TRBJ1-5; the D is unclear. The V and J ends lost 0 bases and 2 bases respectively, with 8 bases between them. Germline V lookup: CDR1 MNHEY, CDR2 SVGAGI. The CDR3 loop spans 15 amino acids. The CDR3 nucleotides are TGTGCCAGCAGTTACTCTAGAATGGGCAATCAGCCCCAGCATTTT. Encoded protein: CASSYSRMGNQPQHF.

This chain connects TRBV10-3 to TRBJ2-3, with D perhaps TRBD2 (5 bases). The CDR3 is 16 amino acids. Per the germline V gene, CDR1 is ENHRY and CDR2 is SYGVKD. Trimming pared 0 bases from V and 1 base from J, leaving 11 bases between. As DNA, the CDR3 is TGTGCCATCAGTGAGTCTAGGACCGGGGGCACAGATACGCAGTATTTT. Its translation is CAISESRTGGTDTQYF.

The rearrangement links TRBV19 to TRBJ2-2; tentative D call: TRBD2 (5 bases). V was shortened by 3 bases and J by 6 bases, with 17 bases between the two germline ends. Germline CDR1 reads LNHDA; CDR2 reads SQIVND (reference sequence). This CDR3 contains 16 residues. CDR3 loop: CASSMLSRRLSGELFF. CDR3 in DNA: TGTGCCAGTAGTATGTTAAGCAGGAGGTTATCCGGGGAGCTGTTTTTT.